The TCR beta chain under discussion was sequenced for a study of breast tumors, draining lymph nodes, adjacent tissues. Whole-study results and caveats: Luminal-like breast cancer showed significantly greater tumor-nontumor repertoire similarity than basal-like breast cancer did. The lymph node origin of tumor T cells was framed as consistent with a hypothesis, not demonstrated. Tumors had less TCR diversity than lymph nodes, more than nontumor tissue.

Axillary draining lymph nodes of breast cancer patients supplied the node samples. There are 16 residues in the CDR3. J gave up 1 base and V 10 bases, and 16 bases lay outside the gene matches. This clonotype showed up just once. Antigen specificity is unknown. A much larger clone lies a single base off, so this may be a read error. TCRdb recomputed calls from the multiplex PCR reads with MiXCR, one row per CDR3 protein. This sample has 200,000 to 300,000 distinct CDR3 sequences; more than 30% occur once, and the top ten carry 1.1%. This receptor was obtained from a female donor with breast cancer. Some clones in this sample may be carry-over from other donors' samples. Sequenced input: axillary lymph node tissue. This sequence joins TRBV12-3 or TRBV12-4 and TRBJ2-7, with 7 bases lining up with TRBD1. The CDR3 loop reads CATSPLSRDSSYEQYF. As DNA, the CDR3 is TGTGCCACCTCCCCACTCTCCCGGGACAGTTCCTACGAGCAGTACTTC.